The 14 T cell receptor beta chains below come from one sample, sequenced in a study of vaccination effects on CD4 cells after COVID-19. These receptors have no known antigen. The table came from immunoSEQ multiplex PCR; TCRdb's copy has only in-frame clones and leaves some out. The sample includes about 18,000 clones, over 65% seen only once; the top ten take more than 15%. Sequencing was preceded by expansion of antigen-specific CD4+ T cells with viral peptide pools in the ViraFEST assay. Investigators separated out CD4+ T cells once approximately 9 days of culture had passed. By PCR, the person was confirmed to have had SARS-CoV-2 infection between March and December 2020. Either the mRNA-1273 or the BNT162b2 vaccine was given to participants as two doses. The sequences come from CD4+ T cells from PBMCs cultured with SARS-CoV-2 spike peptides, collected after COVID-19 vaccination. The source is a human donor who had a prior SARS-CoV-2 infection.

V gene TRBV6-2 or TRBV6-3 combines with J gene TRBJ2-4; D not resolved. CDR3 length equals 12 residues. Trimming took off 0 bases at V and 7 bases at J, with 4 bases between the two ends. The germline V gene has CDR1 MNHEY and CDR2 SVGEGT. The DNA of the CDR3 is TGTGCCAGCAGTTACTCCCCCAACATTCAGTACTTC. Amino acids: CASSYSPNIQYF.

The sample holds one count of this clone. The J gene is TRBJ2-3, the V gene TRBV7-3; TRBD2 agrees at 15 bases. Germline CDR1 and CDR2: SGHTA and FQGTGA. The CDR3 extends over 16 amino acids. The V gene end was trimmed by 5 bases and the J gene end by 3 bases; junction bases not matched to a gene: 3. CDR3 amino acids: CASSKGLAGGTDTQYF. The CDR3, as DNA: TGTGCCAGCAGCAAAGGACTAGCGGGGGGGACAGATACGCAGTATTTT.

This clone has just one count. The chain links TRBV5-1 to TRBJ1-5; D perhaps matches TRBD1 (5 bases). CDR3 length: 14 residues. V shed 0 bases and J shed 6 bases, with 10 bases lying between them. The V gene's germline CDR1 is SGHRS and CDR2 YFSETQ. CDR3 region: CASSLAPGSQPQHF. CDR3 coding DNA: TGCGCCAGCAGCTTGGCCCCAGGGTCTCAGCCCCAGCATTTT.

The chain uses TRBV10-1 and TRBJ1-2; TRBD1 agrees at 9 bases. Germline CDR1 is WNHNN and CDR2 is SYGVQD (reference sequence). V trimming: 7 bases; J trimming: 5 bases; junction bases outside the gene matches: 17. This CDR3 has 17 residues. CDR3 coding DNA: TGCGCCAGCATTTCCCGTTCTACAGGGGGCTCTCTTTATGGCTACACCTTC. This translates into CASISRSTGGSLYGYTF.

CDR3 nucleotide sequence: TGTGCCAGCAGCATCGGACTATTAGAGACCCAGTACTTC. The encoded protein is CASSIGLLETQYF. The rearrangement links TRBV7-2 to TRBJ2-5; perhaps TRBD2 as D (6 bases). Germline V gives CDR1 SGHTA, CDR2 FQGNSA. V lost 5 bases, J lost 4 bases, and 11 bases lay in between. The CDR3 length is 13 residues.

This chain links TRBV6-6 with TRBJ2-7; 12 bases align to TRBD1. Trimming took 2 bases from V and 2 from J; bases not matched to a gene: 4. The germline gives CDR1 MNHNY, CDR2 SVGAGI (reference sequence). CDR3 length: 16 amino acids. The CDR3 here is CASSYGDRGLPYEQYF. For the CDR3, the DNA is TGTGCCAGCAGTTACGGGGACAGGGGGCTTCCCTACGAGCAGTACTTC.

This clone showed up just once. The chain recombines TRBV3-1 (or the pseudogene TRBV3-2) with TRBJ2-5; 12 bases line up with TRBD2. Germline V gives CDR1 LGHDT, CDR2 YNNKEL (reference sequence). The CDR3 runs to 17 residues. The junction had 11 bases not matched to a gene; V was cut back by 5 bases and J by 4 bases. As DNA, the CDR3 is TGTGCCAGCAGCAGCGGACTAGCGGGACTAGGGGGAGAGACCCAGTACTTC. It specifies CASSSGLAGLGGETQYF.

The chain joins TRBV24-1 to TRBJ1-1, with 8 bases that match TRBD1. This CDR3 is 16 amino acids long. V gave up 11 bases and J gave up 3 bases; unmatched junction bases: 16. In germline, CDR1 is KGHDR, CDR2 SFDVKD. The CDR3 is CARRQGRILVDTEAFF. CDR3 DNA sequence: TGTGCCAGAAGACAGGGGCGGATTTTGGTAGACACTGAAGCTTTCTTT.

The chain employs TRBV9 and TRBJ1-1; D possibly corresponds to TRBD1 (6 bases). The CDR3 spans 16 residues. Germline V lookup: CDR1 SGDLS, CDR2 YYNGEE. V was cut by 0 bases and J by 3 bases, with 15 bases left in between. CDR3 in DNA: TGTGCCAGCAGCGTAGTTACAGGGTGGGGTGACACTGAAGCTTTCTTT. Residues: CASSVVTGWGDTEAFF.

The chain couples TRBV20-1 to TRBJ2-1, with D perhaps TRBD2 (6 bases). CDR1 DFQATT and CDR2 SNEGSKA come from the germline V gene (reference sequence). V was shortened by 3 bases and J by 6 bases, with 6 bases between the two germline ends. This CDR3 has 11 amino acids. DNA for the CDR3: TGCAGTGCTAGCGGGAGCAATGAGCAGTTCTTC. It specifies CSASGSNEQFF.

CDR3 sequence reads: CASSYAGRSGNSPLHF. The CDR3 nucleotides read TGTGCCAGCAGTTACGCAGGACGGAGCGGAAATTCACCCCTCCACTTT. J is TRBJ1-6 and V is TRBV6-6; no reliable D call. V lost 2 bases to trimming and J lost 7 bases, with 15 bases between them. Germline V lookup: CDR1 MNHNY, CDR2 SVGAGI (reference sequence). The CDR3 has 16 amino acids.

CDR3 sequence: CASSLEQGPSYEQYF. The CDR3 DNA follows: TGTGCCAGCAGCTTAGAACAGGGGCCATCCTACGAGCAGTACTTC. This chain joins TRBV11-2 and TRBJ2-7, with 7 bases fitting TRBD1. Looked up from germline, CDR1 is SGHAT and CDR2 is FQNNGV. There are 15 residues in the CDR3. J gave up 1 base and V 0 bases, and 3 bases lay outside the gene matches. The whole variable domain, remainder taken from reference TRBV11-2 and TRBJ2-7, is EAGVAQSPRYKIIEKRQSVAFWCNPISGHATLYWYQQILGQGPKLLIQFQNNGVVDDSQLPKDRFSAERLKGVDSTLKIQPAKLEDSAVYLCASSLEQGPSYEQYFGPGTRLTVT.

The genes are TRBV30 and TRBJ1-4; D may be TRBD1 (6 bases). V was trimmed by 4 bases and J by 3 bases, leaving 12 bases between them. CDR1 GTSNPN and CDR2 SVGIG come from the germline V gene (reference sequence). CDR3 length: 14 amino acids. CDR3 amino acids: CAWNRGTPNEKLFF. The DNA of the CDR3 is TGTGCCTGGAACCGCGGGACACCTAATGAAAAACTGTTTTTT.

The chain carries TRBV5-4 and TRBJ2-7; 9 positions agree with TRBD1. Trimming at V came to 3 bases and at J to 5 bases, leaving 9 bases not matched to a gene. The CDR3 runs to 15 residues. In germline, CDR1 is SGHNT, CDR2 YYREEE (reference sequence). The CDR3 sequence is CASSSAGQGFHEQYF. CDR3 sequence (DNA): TGTGCCAGCAGCTCCGCCGGACAGGGGTTCCACGAGCAGTACTTC.